The 15 T cell receptor beta chains below were found in one sample sequenced in a study of CD8+CD57+ T cells in acquired aplastic anemia (dated by TCRdb to 2017 to 2018). The sequencer listed for this sample is Illumina HiSeq 2000. Genomic DNA was used as template for profiling of TCR beta VDJ combinations and CDR3 sequences. Using fastp at Q25 and MiXCR, TCRdb reprocessed the public reads and kept productive beta chains. Merged by CDR3 protein, the rows form single entries marked with the most common genes and DNA. The sample table shows 150,000 to 180,000 distinct CDR3 sequences, and over 50% are seen once. The ten biggest clones cover approximately 12% of the sample. Patients chosen for sequencing had shown expansion of CD8+CD57+ cells by flow cytometry. The sequenced sample consisted of sorted CD4+, CD8+, or CD8+CD57+ T cells (not recorded which) from PBMCs. Receptor source: a human donor with aplastic anemia.

CDR3 in amino acids: CATSDSLWGELFF. The CDR3 DNA follows: TGTGCCACCAGTGATTCTTTGTGGGGGGAGCTGTTTTTT. The chain joins TRBV24-1 to TRBJ2-2; D is ambiguous. Between the trimmed V and J ends, which lost 2 bases and 8 bases, there was a span of 8 bases. This CDR3 has 13 residues. Germline V CDR1 and CDR2: KGHDR, SFDVKD.

This clonotype was seen repeatedly, ten times or more. For the CDR3, the DNA is TGTGCCAGCAGTTTGGGCAACAATCAGCCCCAGCATTTT. Protein product: CASSLGNNQPQHF. The rearrangement joins TRBV27 to TRBJ1-5; no clear D gene. This CDR3 comprises 13 residues. V shed 3 bases and J shed 3 bases, with 6 bases lying between them. Germline CDR1 and CDR2: MNHEY and SMNVEV (reference sequence).

This clonotype appeared many times. This chain joins TRBV4-1 and TRBJ1-2; 9 bases line up with TRBD1. The length of the CDR3 is 14 residues. Unmatched junction bases numbered 6, after V lost 2 bases and J lost 8 bases. Looked up from germline, CDR1 is MGHRA and CDR2 is YSYEKL. The CDR3 DNA reads as TGCGCCAGCAGCCAAAGGGACAGGGTGGACGGCTACACCTTC. This translates into CASSQRDRVDGYTF.

A note on this clonotype: This may come from a read error, since a much larger clone is one base off. This chain links TRBV12-3 or TRBV12-4 with TRBJ2-2; possibly TRBD1 for D (5 bases). This CDR3 has 16 residues. This CDR3 is CVSTPHQGSNTGELFF. Here the CDR3 DNA reads TGTGTCAGCACCCCTCATCAGGGATCGAACACCGGGGAGCTGTTTTTT.

A word on this clonotype: This could be a read error, since a much larger clone is one nucleotide away. The chain is built from TRBV12-3 or TRBV12-4 and TRBJ2-7; D call uncertain. The CDR3 covers 16 residues. CDR3 in DNA: TGTGCCAGCAGTTTAGCCCTGGACGGTAGCTCCTACGAGCGGTACTTC. Translating it yields CASSLALDGSSYERYF.

To note about this clonotype: One end of the junction fails to match germline, which may point to a read error. V usage is TRBV10-3 and J usage is TRBJ1-6; D remains unclear. Germline V gives CDR1 ENHRY, CDR2 SYGVKD. The CDR3 length is 14 residues. The CDR3 spells CAISAPDDNSPLHF. In DNA form, the CDR3 reads TGCGCCATCAGTGCTCCGGACGATAATTCACCCCTCCACTTT.

This clonotype was recorded many times. This sequence joins TRBV12-3 or TRBV12-4 and TRBJ2-7; D ambiguous. The germline V and J ends were trimmed by 6 bases and 3 bases, with 6 bases remaining between them. This CDR3 comprises 11 residues. CDR3 in amino acids: CASSSLYEQYF. DNA of the CDR3: TGTGCCAGCAGCTCACTCTACGAGCAGTACTTC.

This clonotype was seen a single time. V gene TRBV24-1 combines with J gene TRBJ2-2, with D tentatively TRBD1 (5 bases). V lost 6 bases and J 8 bases, leaving 9 bases between the germline ends. The germline gives CDR1 KGHDR, CDR2 SFDVKD. The CDR3 has 12 residues. The CDR3 nucleotides read TGTGCCACCAGTTCAGGGTCAGGGGAGCTGTTTTTT. It codes for CATSSGSGELFF.

The chain links TRBV19 to TRBJ2-5; no firm D call. Between the trimmed V and J ends, which lost 5 bases and 3 bases, there was a span of 16 bases. The CDR3 contains 15 residues. Germline V gives CDR1 LNHDA, CDR2 SQIVND (reference sequence). Here the CDR3 DNA reads TGTGCCAGTAGTCCCCGGCAGGTGGGGAAAGAGACCCAGTACTTC. This sequence encodes CASSPRQVGKETQYF.

J is TRBJ1-1 and V is TRBV19; D is unresolved. This CDR3 spans 16 amino acids. Germline CDR1 reads LNHDA; CDR2 reads SQIVND (reference sequence). V was cut by 3 bases and J by 4 bases, with 18 bases left in between. The CDR3 is CASSIRWAQSGTEAFF. In DNA, the CDR3 is TGTGCCAGTAGTATTAGGTGGGCTCAGAGCGGCACTGAAGCTTTCTTT.

This clonotype was observed a handful of times. This sequence joins TRBV20-1 and TRBJ2-7; 15 bases match TRBD2. Losses at the gene ends were 6 bases for V and 2 bases for J; bases not matched to a gene: 5. The CDR3 has 15 amino acids. Germline V gene sequence: CDR1 DFQATT, CDR2 SNEGSKA (reference sequence). In DNA, the CDR3 is TGCAGTGCAAGGACTAGCGGGGGGGCTCCCTACGAGCAGTACTTC. Protein: CSARTSGGAPYEQYF.

The rearrangement joins TRBV29-1 to TRBJ1-1; 9 positions agree with TRBD1. This CDR3 spans 13 amino acids. Per germline, CDR1 SQVTM and CDR2 ANQGSEA. Losses at the gene ends were 3 bases for V and 3 bases for J; bases not matched to a gene: 2. CDR3 protein: CSVERTGDTEAFF. The CDR3 region has the DNA TGCAGCGTTGAGAGGACAGGGGACACTGAAGCTTTCTTT.

The gene calls are TRBV24-1 and TRBJ2-1; 9 nucleotides match TRBD2. V dropped 6 bases and J dropped 3; count of bases not matched to a gene: 2. Germline values: CDR1 KGHDR, CDR2 SFDVKD. The CDR3 length is 14 residues. This chain's CDR3 is CATSLAGSYNEQFF. Written as DNA, the CDR3 is TGTGCCACCAGTCTAGCGGGAAGCTACAATGAGCAGTTCTTC.

The chain uses TRBV27 and TRBJ2-2, with D unclear. The CDR3 loop spans 13 amino acids. Germline assignment: CDR1 MNHEY and CDR2 SMNVEV (reference sequence). V gave up 2 bases and J gave up 1 base, with 2 bases separating them. The CDR3 loop reads CASSLMNTGELFF. CDR3 coding DNA: TGTGCCAGCAGTTTAATGAACACCGGGGAGCTGTTTTTT.

The CDR3 reads CASSTWTGQTYNEQFF. The CDR3 nucleotides are TGTGCCAGCAGTACCTGGACAGGGCAAACCTACAATGAGCAGTTCTTC. V is TRBV27 and J is TRBJ2-1, with 8 positions matching TRBD1. CDR3 length equals 16 residues. Looked up from germline, CDR1 is MNHEY and CDR2 is SMNVEV (reference sequence). V lost 5 bases, J lost 2 bases, and 8 bases stayed unmatched.